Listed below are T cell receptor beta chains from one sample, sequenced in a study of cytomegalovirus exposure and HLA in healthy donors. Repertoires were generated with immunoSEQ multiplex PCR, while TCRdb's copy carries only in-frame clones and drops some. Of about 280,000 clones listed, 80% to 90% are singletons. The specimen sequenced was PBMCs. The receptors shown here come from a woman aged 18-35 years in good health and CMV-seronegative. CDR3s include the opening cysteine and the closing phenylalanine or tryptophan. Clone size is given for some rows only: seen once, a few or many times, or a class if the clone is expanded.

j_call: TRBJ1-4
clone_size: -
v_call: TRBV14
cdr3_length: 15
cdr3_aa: CASSRGQGTNEKLFF

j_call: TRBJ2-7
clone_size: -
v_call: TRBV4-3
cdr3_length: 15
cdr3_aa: CASSQDAGTGYEQYF

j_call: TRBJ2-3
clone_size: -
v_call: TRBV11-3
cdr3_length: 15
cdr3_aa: CASSRNDLNTDTQYF

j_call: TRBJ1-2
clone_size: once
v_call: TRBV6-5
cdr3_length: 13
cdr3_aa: CASSTPGGYGYTF

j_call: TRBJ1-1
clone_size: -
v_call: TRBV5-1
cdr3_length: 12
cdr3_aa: CASGQGASEAFF

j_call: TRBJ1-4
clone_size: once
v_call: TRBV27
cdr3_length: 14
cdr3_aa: CASSHGTGGEKLFF

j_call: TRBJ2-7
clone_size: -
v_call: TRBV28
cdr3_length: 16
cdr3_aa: CASVSGGTSVPYEQYF

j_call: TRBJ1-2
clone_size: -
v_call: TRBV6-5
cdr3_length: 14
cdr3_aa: CASSYLTGTYGYTF

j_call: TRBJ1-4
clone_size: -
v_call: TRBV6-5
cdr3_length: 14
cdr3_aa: CASSLSSEGEKLFF

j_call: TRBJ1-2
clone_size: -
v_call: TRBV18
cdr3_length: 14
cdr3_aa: CASSPAGRVDGYTF